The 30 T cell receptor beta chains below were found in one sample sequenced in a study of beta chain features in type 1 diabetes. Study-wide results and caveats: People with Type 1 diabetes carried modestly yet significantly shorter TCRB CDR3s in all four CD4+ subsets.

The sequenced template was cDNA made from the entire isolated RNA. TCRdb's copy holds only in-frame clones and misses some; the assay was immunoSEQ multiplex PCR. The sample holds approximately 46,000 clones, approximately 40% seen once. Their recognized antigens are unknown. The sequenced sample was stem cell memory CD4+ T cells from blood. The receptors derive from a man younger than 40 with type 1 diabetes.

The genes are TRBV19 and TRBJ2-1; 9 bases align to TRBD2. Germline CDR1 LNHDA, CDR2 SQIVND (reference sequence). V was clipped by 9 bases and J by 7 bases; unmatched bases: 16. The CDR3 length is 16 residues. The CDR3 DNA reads TGTGCCAGCACTCCTCGCTTTAGCGGGAGTCTTAATGAGCAGTTCTTC. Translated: CASTPRFSGSLNEQFF.

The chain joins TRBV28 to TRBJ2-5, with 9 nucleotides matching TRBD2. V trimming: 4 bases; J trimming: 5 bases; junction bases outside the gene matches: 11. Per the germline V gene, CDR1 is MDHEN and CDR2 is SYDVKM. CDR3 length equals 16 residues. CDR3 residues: CASSSLGSGSWETQYF. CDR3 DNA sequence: TGTGCCAGCAGTTCTTTGGGTAGCGGGAGTTGGGAGACCCAGTACTTC.

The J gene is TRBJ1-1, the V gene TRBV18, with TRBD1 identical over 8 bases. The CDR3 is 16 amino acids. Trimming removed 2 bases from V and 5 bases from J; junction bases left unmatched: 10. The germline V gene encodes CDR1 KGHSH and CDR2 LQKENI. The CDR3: CASSPTSAGGRTEAFF. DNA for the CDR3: TGTGCCAGCTCACCAACTTCGGCAGGGGGCAGGACTGAAGCTTTCTTT.

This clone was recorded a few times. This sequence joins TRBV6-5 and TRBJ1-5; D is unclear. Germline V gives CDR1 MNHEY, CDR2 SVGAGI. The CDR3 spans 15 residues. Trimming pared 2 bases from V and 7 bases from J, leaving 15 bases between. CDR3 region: CASSYGHTSGQPQHF. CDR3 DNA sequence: TGTGCCAGCAGTTACGGGCATACTAGCGGGCAGCCCCAGCATTTT.

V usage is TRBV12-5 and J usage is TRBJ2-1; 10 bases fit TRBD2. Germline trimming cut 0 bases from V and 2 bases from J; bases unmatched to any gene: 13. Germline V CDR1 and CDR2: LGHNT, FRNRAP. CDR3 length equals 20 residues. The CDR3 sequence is CASGLVLAGLGQVPYNEQFF. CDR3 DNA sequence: TGTGCTAGTGGTTTGGTACTAGCGGGGTTGGGACAGGTTCCCTACAATGAGCAGTTCTTC.

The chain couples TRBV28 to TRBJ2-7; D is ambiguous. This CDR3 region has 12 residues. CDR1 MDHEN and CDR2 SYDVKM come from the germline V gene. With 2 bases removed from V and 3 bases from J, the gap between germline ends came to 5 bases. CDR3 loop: CASSLEYYEQYF. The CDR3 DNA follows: TGTGCCAGCAGTTTAGAGTACTACGAGCAGTACTTC. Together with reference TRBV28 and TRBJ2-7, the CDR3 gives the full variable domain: DVKVTQSSRYLVKRTGEKVFLECVQDMDHENMFWYRQDPGLGLRLIYFSYDVKMKEKGDIPEGYSVSREKKERFSLILESASTNQTSMYLCASSLEYYEQYFGPGTRLTVT.

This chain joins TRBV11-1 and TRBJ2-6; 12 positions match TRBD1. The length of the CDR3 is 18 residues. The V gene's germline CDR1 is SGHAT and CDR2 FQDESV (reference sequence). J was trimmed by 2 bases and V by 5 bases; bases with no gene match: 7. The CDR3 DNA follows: TGTGCCAGCAGCGCCACCGGGACAGGGGGCGCTGGGGCCAACGTCCTGACTTTC. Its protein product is CASSATGTGGAGANVLTF.

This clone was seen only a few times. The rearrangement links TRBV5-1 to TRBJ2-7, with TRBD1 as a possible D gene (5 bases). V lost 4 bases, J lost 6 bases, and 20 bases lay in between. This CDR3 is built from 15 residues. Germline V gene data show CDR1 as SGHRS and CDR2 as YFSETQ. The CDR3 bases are TGCGCCAGCAGCCCGGAGCTTGGCAGGGTAAGCGAGCAGTACTTC. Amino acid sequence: CASSPELGRVSEQYF.

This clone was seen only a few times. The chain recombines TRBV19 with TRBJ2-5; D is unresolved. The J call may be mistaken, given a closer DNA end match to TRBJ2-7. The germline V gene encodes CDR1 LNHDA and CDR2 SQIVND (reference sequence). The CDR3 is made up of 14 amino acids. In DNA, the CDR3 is TGTGCCAGTAGTATAGCGGCGGATAACTACGAGCAGTACTTC. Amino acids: CASSIAADNYEQYF.

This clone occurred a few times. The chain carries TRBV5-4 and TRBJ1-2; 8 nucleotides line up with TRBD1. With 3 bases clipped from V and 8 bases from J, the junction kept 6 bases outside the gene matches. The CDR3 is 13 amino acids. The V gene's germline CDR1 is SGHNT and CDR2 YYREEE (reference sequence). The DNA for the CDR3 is TGTGCCAGCAGCTCGGACAGGGATCTCGGCTACACCTTC. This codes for CASSSDRDLGYTF.

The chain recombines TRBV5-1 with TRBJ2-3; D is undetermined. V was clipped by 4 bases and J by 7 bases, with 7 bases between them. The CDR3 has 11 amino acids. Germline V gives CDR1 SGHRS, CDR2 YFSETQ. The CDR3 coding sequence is TGCGCCAGCAGCACCGACTATACGCAGTATTTT. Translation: CASSTDYTQYF.

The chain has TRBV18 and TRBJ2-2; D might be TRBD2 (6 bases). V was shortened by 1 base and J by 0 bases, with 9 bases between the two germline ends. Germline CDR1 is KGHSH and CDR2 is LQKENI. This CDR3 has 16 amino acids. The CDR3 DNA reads TGTGCCAGCTCACCACGCCTAGCGACGAACACCGGGGAGCTGTTTTTT. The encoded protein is CASSPRLATNTGELFF.

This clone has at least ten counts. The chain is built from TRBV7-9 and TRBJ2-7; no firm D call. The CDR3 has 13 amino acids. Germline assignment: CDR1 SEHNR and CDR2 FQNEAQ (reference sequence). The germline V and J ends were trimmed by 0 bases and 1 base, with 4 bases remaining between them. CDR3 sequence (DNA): TGTGCCAGCAGCTTAGCCCTATCCTACGAGCAGTACTTC. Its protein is CASSLALSYEQYF.

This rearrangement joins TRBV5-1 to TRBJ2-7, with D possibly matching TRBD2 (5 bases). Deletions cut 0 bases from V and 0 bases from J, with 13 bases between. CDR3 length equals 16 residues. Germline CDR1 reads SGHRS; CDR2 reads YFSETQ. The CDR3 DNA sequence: TGCGCCAGCAGCTTGGAGGTAGCGTCCGTCTCCTACGAGCAGTACTTC. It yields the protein CASSLEVASVSYEQYF.

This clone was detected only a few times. CDR3 coding DNA: TGTGCCATCAGTGAGTCCGCCGTGGCCAACACCGGGGAGCTGTTTTTT. Protein product: CAISESAVANTGELFF. The rearrangement links TRBV10-3 to TRBJ2-2; D call uncertain. The CDR3 has 16 residues. V shed 0 bases and J shed 2 bases, with 10 bases lying between them. CDR1 is ENHRY, CDR2 SYGVKD, per germline.

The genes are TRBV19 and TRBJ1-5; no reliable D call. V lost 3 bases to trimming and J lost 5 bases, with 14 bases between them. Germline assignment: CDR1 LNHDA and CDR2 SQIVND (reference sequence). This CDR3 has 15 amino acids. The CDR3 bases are TGTGCCAGTAGTATGGAGGGCAGGCGGGATCAGCCCCAGCATTTT. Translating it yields CASSMEGRRDQPQHF.

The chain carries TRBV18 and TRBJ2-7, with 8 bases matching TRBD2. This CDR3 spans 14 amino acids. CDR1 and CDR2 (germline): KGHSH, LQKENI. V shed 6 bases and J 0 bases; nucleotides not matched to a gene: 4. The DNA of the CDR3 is TGTGCCAGCTCGGTGACTAGCGACTCCTACGAGCAGTACTTC. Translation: CASSVTSDSYEQYF.

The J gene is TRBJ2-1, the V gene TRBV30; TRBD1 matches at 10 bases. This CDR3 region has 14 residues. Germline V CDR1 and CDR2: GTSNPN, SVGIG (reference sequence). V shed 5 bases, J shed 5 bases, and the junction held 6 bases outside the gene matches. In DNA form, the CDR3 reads TGTGCCTGGGTAGACAGGGGGCGGAACAATGAGCAGTTCTTC. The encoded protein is CAWVDRGRNNEQFF.

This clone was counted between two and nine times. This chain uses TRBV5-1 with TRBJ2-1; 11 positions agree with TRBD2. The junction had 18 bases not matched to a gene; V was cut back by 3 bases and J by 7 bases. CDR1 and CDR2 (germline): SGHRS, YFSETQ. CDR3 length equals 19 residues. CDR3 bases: TGCGCCAGCAGCTCTAACCCCTTAGCGGGAGGGCCGGGGGGAAATGAGCAGTTCTTC. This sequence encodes CASSSNPLAGGPGGNEQFF.

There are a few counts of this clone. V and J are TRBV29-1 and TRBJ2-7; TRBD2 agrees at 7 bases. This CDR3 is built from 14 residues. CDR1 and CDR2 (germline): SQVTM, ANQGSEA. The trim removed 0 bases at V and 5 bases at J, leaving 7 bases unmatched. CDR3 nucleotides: TGCAGCGTTGAAGATCGCGGGAGTGGGGACGAGCAGTACTTC. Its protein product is CSVEDRGSGDEQYF.

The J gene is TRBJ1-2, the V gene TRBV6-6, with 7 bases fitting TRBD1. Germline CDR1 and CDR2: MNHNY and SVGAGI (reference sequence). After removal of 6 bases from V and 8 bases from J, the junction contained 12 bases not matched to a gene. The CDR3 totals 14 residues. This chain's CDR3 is CASRDLEGARGYTF. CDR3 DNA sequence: TGTGCCAGCAGAGATTTGGAGGGGGCGCGGGGCTACACCTTC.

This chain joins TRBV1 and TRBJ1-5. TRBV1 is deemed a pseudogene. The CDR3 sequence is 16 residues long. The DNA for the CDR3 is TGCACCAGCAGCCAAGATCCGGCGGCTAGCAATCAGCCCCAGCATTTT. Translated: CTSSQDPAASNQPQHF.

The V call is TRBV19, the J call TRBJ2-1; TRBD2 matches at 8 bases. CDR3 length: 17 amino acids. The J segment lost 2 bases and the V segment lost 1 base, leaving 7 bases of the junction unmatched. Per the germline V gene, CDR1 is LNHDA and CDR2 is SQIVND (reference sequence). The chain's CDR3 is CASSIALASGPYNEQFF. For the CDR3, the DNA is TGTGCCAGTAGTATAGCTTTGGCTAGCGGGCCCTACAATGAGCAGTTCTTC.

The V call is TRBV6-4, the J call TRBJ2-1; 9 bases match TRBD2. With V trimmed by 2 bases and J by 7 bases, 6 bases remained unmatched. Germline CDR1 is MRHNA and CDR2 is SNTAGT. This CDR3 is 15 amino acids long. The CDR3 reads CASSDRVAGENEQFF. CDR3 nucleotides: TGTGCCAGCAGTGACAGGGTAGCGGGAGAAAATGAGCAGTTCTTC.

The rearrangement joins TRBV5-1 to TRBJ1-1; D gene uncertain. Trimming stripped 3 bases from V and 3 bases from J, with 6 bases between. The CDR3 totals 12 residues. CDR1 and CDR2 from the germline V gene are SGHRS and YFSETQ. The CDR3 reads CASSSRDTEAFF. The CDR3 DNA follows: TGCGCCAGCAGCTCCCGGGACACTGAAGCTTTCTTT.

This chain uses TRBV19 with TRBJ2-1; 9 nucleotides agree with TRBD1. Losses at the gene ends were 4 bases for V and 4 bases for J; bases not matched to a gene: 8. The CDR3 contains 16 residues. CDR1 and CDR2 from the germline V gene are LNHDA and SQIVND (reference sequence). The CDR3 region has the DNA TGTGCCAGTAGTAACCCAGGGACAGGGTGGTACAATGAGCAGTTCTTC. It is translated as CASSNPGTGWYNEQFF.

The CDR3 here is CASSSRQGTGELFF. The DNA for the CDR3 is TGTGCCAGCAGCTCGCGACAGGGAACCGGGGAGCTGTTTTTT. The genes are TRBV11-3 and TRBJ2-2; 7 bases are shared with TRBD1. Unmatched junction bases numbered 4, after V lost 4 bases and J lost 5 bases. This CDR3 has 14 residues. The germline gives CDR1 SGHNT, CDR2 YENEEA.

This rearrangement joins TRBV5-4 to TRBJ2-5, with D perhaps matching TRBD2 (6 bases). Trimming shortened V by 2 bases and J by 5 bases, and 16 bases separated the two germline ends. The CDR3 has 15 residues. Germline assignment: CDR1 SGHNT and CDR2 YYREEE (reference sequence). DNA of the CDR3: TGTGCCAGCAGCTTTAAGCCGGAGGGCGGCGAGACCCAGTACTTC. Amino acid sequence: CASSFKPEGGETQYF.

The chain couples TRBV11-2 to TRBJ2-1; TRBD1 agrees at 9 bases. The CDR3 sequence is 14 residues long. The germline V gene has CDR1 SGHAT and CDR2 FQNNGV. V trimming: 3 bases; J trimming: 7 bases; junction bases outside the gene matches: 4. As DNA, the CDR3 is TGTGCCAGCAGCTTTGAACAGGGGGCGAATGAGCAGTTCTTC. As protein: CASSFEQGANEQFF.

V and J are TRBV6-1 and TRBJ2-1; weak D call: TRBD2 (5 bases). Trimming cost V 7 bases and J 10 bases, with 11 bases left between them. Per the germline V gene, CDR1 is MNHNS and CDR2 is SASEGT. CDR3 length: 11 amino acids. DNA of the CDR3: TGTGCCAGCAACTCCGGGGAGGAGCAGTTCTTC. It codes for CASNSGEEQFF.